The rows below give T cell receptor beta chains drawn from one sample of a study of cytomegalovirus exposure and HLA in healthy donors. The assay was immunoSEQ multiplex PCR, and TCRdb's table has in-frame clones only and misses some. The table lists around 170,000 clones, 81% of them singletons, with 3.5% to 4% in the top ten. Sequences were obtained from PBMCs. These receptor sequences come from a man over 45 in good health and CMV-seronegative. CDR3s include the opening cysteine and the closing phenylalanine or tryptophan. A D gene is named only where the DNA matches it firmly. The size of a clone is reported for some rows only, either as once, few or many, or as a class for expanded clones.

CDR3 protein: CASSDLLRGYNEQFF
CDR3 DNA: TGTGCTAGCAGCGACTTACTCCGAGGTTACAATGAGCAGTTCTTC
J gene: TRBJ2-1
clone size: NA
D gene: NA
V gene: TRBV7-7

CDR3 protein: CASSYTTGEDTEAFF
CDR3 DNA: TGTGCCAGCAGTTACACTACAGGGGAGGACACTGAAGCTTTCTTT
J gene: TRBJ1-1
clone size: NA
D gene: TRBD1
V gene: TRBV6-5

CDR3 protein: CSVVERGNSYEQYF
CDR3 DNA: TGCAGCGTTGTGGAAAGGGGGAATTCCTACGAGCAGTACTTC
J gene: TRBJ2-7
clone size: NA
D gene: NA
V gene: TRBV29-1

CDR3 protein: CASSLDSGGISYEQYF
CDR3 DNA: TGTGCCAGCAGCTTAGATAGCGGGGGTATATCCTACGAGCAGTACTTC
J gene: TRBJ2-7
clone size: NA
D gene: TRBD2
V gene: TRBV7-9

CDR3 protein: CARRCGQVVAFF
CDR3 DNA: TGTGCCAGAAGATGCGGACAGGTTGTAGCTTTCTTT
J gene: TRBJ1-1
clone size: NA
D gene: TRBD1
V gene: TRBV5-3

CDR3 protein: CATSRADKMNTEAFF
CDR3 DNA: TGTGCCACCAGCAGAGCTGACAAGATGAACACTGAAGCTTTCTTT
J gene: TRBJ1-1
clone size: NA
D gene: NA
V gene: TRBV15

CDR3 protein: CASSRYASYEQYF
CDR3 DNA: TGCGCCAGCAGCCGCTACGCCTCCTACGAGCAGTACTTC
J gene: TRBJ2-7
clone size: once
D gene: NA
V gene: TRBV4-1

CDR3 protein: CASRGDRWPREQFF
CDR3 DNA: TGTGCCAGTAGGGGGGACAGGTGGCCAAGAGAGCAGTTCTTC
J gene: TRBJ2-1
clone size: NA
D gene: TRBD1
V gene: TRBV19

CDR3 protein: CASSALNRAPTGGNTIYF
CDR3 DNA: TGTGCCAGCAGCGCCTTAAACAGGGCGCCGACGGGGGGAAACACCATATATTTT
J gene: TRBJ1-3
clone size: NA
D gene: NA
V gene: TRBV7-2

CDR3 protein: CASSRGGATTDTQYF
CDR3 DNA: TGTGCCAGCAGCAGAGGCGGCGCTACCACAGATACGCAGTATTTT
J gene: TRBJ2-3
clone size: NA
D gene: NA
V gene: TRBV7-2

CDR3 protein: CASSPDSGGNTGELFF
CDR3 DNA: TGTGCCAGCAGCCCAGACAGCGGGGGGAACACCGGGGAGCTGTTTTTT
J gene: TRBJ2-2
clone size: NA
D gene: TRBD2
V gene: TRBV9

CDR3 protein: CASSPDRVRVETQYF
CDR3 DNA: TGTGCCAGCAGTCCCGACAGAGTGAGAGTGGAGACCCAGTACTTC
J gene: TRBJ2-5
clone size: NA
D gene: NA
V gene: TRBV27

CDR3 protein: CSSSWTGQTQYF
CDR3 DNA: TGTTCCAGCAGCTGGACAGGGCAGACCCAGTACTTC
J gene: TRBJ2-5
clone size: once
D gene: TRBD1
V gene: TRBV7-9

CDR3 protein: CASSQRDRVGYNEQFF
CDR3 DNA: TGCGCCAGCAGCCAGAGAGACAGGGTAGGGTACAATGAGCAGTTCTTC
J gene: TRBJ2-1
clone size: NA
D gene: TRBD1
V gene: TRBV5-1

CDR3 protein: CAWRDPGQGAYEQYF
CDR3 DNA: TGTGCCTGGAGGGACCCGGGACAGGGGGCATACGAGCAGTACTTC
J gene: TRBJ2-7
clone size: NA
D gene: TRBD1
V gene: TRBV30

CDR3 protein: CASSPLRGNPLTNSPLHF
CDR3 DNA: TGTGCCAGCTCACCATTAAGGGGCAACCCCCTTACTAATTCACCCCTCCACTTT
J gene: TRBJ1-6
clone size: NA
D gene: NA
V gene: TRBV18

CDR3 protein: CASSQGGSQNYGYTF
CDR3 DNA: TGCGCCAGCAGCCAAGGAGGCAGCCAGAACTATGGCTACACCTTC
J gene: TRBJ1-2
clone size: NA
D gene: NA
V gene: TRBV4-3

CDR3 protein: CASSHSNEQFF
CDR3 DNA: TGCGCCAGCAGTCATTCCAATGAGCAGTTCTTC
J gene: TRBJ2-1
clone size: NA
D gene: NA
V gene: TRBV10-1

CDR3 protein: CASSSDRGDRNYGYTF
CDR3 DNA: TGTGCCAGCAGTTCGGACAGGGGTGACCGAAACTATGGCTACACCTTC
J gene: TRBJ1-2
clone size: NA
D gene: TRBD1
V gene: TRBV2

CDR3 protein: CASSISGGTQPQHF
CDR3 DNA: TGTGCCAGCAGCATTAGCGGGGGGACTCAGCCCCAGCATTTT
J gene: TRBJ1-5
clone size: NA
D gene: NA
V gene: TRBV11-2

CDR3 protein: CASRMGRIVTEAFF
CDR3 DNA: TGTGCCAGTAGGATGGGGAGGATTGTGACTGAAGCTTTCTTT
J gene: TRBJ1-1
clone size: few
D gene: NA
V gene: TRBV28

CDR3 protein: CASRFAGMAEAFF
CDR3 DNA: TGTGCCAGCAGGTTCGCAGGGATGGCTGAAGCTTTCTTT
J gene: TRBJ1-1
clone size: NA
D gene: NA
V gene: TRBV27

CDR3 protein: CASSLISGGAGEQFF
CDR3 DNA: TGTGCCAGCAGCTTAATCAGCGGGGGGGCCGGGGAGCAGTTCTTC
J gene: TRBJ2-1
clone size: NA
D gene: TRBD2
V gene: TRBV7-6

CDR3 protein: CASSFTEAGPEQYF
CDR3 DNA: TGTGCCAGCAGTTTTACGGAAGCGGGGCCCGAGCAGTACTTC
J gene: TRBJ2-7
clone size: NA
D gene: TRBD2
V gene: TRBV13

CDR3 protein: CASSLERTGTDTQYF
CDR3 DNA: TGCGCCAGCAGCTTGGAGAGGACAGGCACAGATACGCAGTATTTT
J gene: TRBJ2-3
clone size: NA
D gene: NA
V gene: TRBV5-1

CDR3 protein: CAILVRDTLGGNTIYF
CDR3 DNA: TGTGCCATCCTGGTGAGGGACACCTTAGGGGGAAACACCATATATTTT
J gene: TRBJ1-3
clone size: NA
D gene: NA
V gene: TRBV2

CDR3 protein: CASSLTHRINQPQHF
CDR3 DNA: TGTGCCAGCAGCTTAACCCACAGGATCAATCAGCCCCAGCATTTT
J gene: TRBJ1-5
clone size: NA
D gene: NA
V gene: TRBV7-8

CDR3 protein: CASSLFGAQIGAFF
CDR3 DNA: TGTGCCAGCAGCTTATTTGGGGCCCAGATAGGAGCTTTCTTT
J gene: TRBJ1-1
clone size: NA
D gene: NA
V gene: TRBV7-2

CDR3 protein: CASRQGGGVETQYF
CDR3 DNA: TGTGCCAGCAGGCAGGGCGGGGGCGTCGAGACCCAGTACTTC
J gene: TRBJ2-5
clone size: once
D gene: NA
V gene: TRBV2

CDR3 protein: CASSDPGQGFNSPLHF
CDR3 DNA: TGTGCCAGCAGTGATCCGGGACAGGGGTTCAATTCACCCCTCCACTTT
J gene: TRBJ1-6
clone size: NA
D gene: TRBD1
V gene: TRBV25-1

CDR3 protein: CASSIQGGDTEAFF
CDR3 DNA: TGCGCCAGCAGCATACAGGGGGGGGACACTGAAGCTTTCTTT
J gene: TRBJ1-1
clone size: NA
D gene: TRBD1
V gene: TRBV5-1

CDR3 protein: CASSELTGSNQPQHF
CDR3 DNA: TGTGCCAGCAGTGAATTGACAGGGAGCAATCAGCCCCAGCATTTT
J gene: TRBJ1-5
clone size: NA
D gene: TRBD1
V gene: TRBV6-1

CDR3 protein: CASGAAASSYEQYF
CDR3 DNA: TGCGCCAGCGGAGCGGCAGCCAGCTCCTACGAGCAGTACTTC
J gene: TRBJ2-7
clone size: NA
D gene: NA
V gene: TRBV5-1

CDR3 protein: CASSLKGGDQPQHF
CDR3 DNA: TGTGCCAGCAGTTTAAAGGGAGGGGATCAGCCCCAGCATTTT
J gene: TRBJ1-5
clone size: NA
D gene: NA
V gene: TRBV27

CDR3 protein: CASSLQGPEAFF
CDR3 DNA: TGTGCCAGCAGCCTACAGGGTCCTGAAGCTTTCTTT
J gene: TRBJ1-1
clone size: NA
D gene: NA
V gene: TRBV7-2

CDR3 protein: CASSLPGQGPPKWEQYF
CDR3 DNA: TGTGCCAGCAGTCTTCCGGGACAGGGCCCCCCTAAATGGGAGCAGTACTTC
J gene: TRBJ2-7
clone size: NA
D gene: TRBD1
V gene: TRBV7-9

CDR3 protein: CASSGGSSGGEQFF
CDR3 DNA: TGCGCCAGCAGCGGAGGATCCTCCGGGGGTGAGCAGTTCTTC
J gene: TRBJ2-1
clone size: NA
D gene: NA
V gene: TRBV5-1